The 3 T cell receptor beta chains below all came from one sample that was sequenced in a study of regulatory T cells in long-lasting Graves disease. Time point in this sample: newly diagnosed GD, antithyroid drugs for less than 3 months. RNA isolated from PBMCs was used to make the TCR library. To make TCR beta libraries, researchers used iRepertoire HTBI primers and Arm-PCR of CDR3 regions. Using its own MiXCR run on the multiplex PCR reads, TCRdb lists one record per CDR3 protein. The sample consists of 240,000 or so distinct CDR3 sequences, 20% of them appearing once. Sequences were derived from peripheral blood mononuclear cells (PBMCs), sampled at new diagnosis, from a patient treated with antithyroid drugs. The source is a female donor with Graves disease.

The chain couples TRBV2 to TRBJ1-1, with D perhaps TRBD1 (6 bases). Trimming took 6 bases from V and 4 from J, leaving 15 bases between them. Germline lookup yields CDR1 SNHLY and CDR2 FYNNEI. This CDR3 comprises 14 residues. The CDR3 coding sequence is TGTGCCAGCAGCGGGCGGGGGCGCCCCACTGAAGCTTTCTTT. Translating it yields CASSGRGRPTEAFF.

This clonotype was observed a few times. This sequence joins TRBV7-2 and TRBJ2-7, with 10 bases aligning to TRBD1. CDR3 length: 15 amino acids. The trim removed 2 bases at V and 9 bases at J, leaving 10 bases unmatched. The germline V gene encodes CDR1 SGHTA and CDR2 FQGNSA. Here the CDR3 DNA reads TGTGCCAGCAGCTTATTTCGAGACAGGGGGCAAGGGCAGTACTTC. It encodes CASSLFRDRGQGQYF.

This clonotype showed up many times. J is TRBJ2-5 and V is TRBV6-2 or TRBV6-3, with D tentatively TRBD2 (5 bases). The V and J ends lost 6 bases and 3 bases respectively, with 11 bases between them. This CDR3 has 13 residues. CDR1 is MNHEY and CDR2 is SVGEGT in the germline V gene. CDR3 bases: TGTGCCAGCAGGCATACTAGGAAAGAGACCCAGTACTTC. Amino acids: CASRHTRKETQYF.